This entry lists 4 T cell receptor beta chains sequenced from one sample in a study of blood T cell repertoires in COVID-19. Measured with immunoSEQ multiplex PCR; TCRdb has only the in-frame clones, and not every one. The profile shows 180,000 or so clones, 65% to 85% of them singletons. Source material: PBMCs or T cells enriched from blood (not recorded which). The receptors were sampled from a woman between 45 and 60 years old in a cohort exposed to, infected with or recovered from COVID-19 (not recorded which).

The chain is built from TRBV25-1 and TRBJ2-5; D remains ambiguous. Germline loops: CDR1 MGHDK, CDR2 SYGVNS. This CDR3 is 15 amino acids long. V was cut by 4 bases and J by 1 base, with 13 bases left in between. The CDR3 protein is CASSVPRDFQETQYF. CDR3 coding DNA: TGTGCCAGCAGTGTCCCTAGAGATTTCCAAGAGACCCAGTACTTC.

This chain uses TRBV27 with TRBJ2-1; 8 bases are shared with TRBD2. Germline V lookup: CDR1 MNHEY, CDR2 SMNVEV (reference sequence). CDR3 length: 15 amino acids. V trimming: 8 bases; J trimming: 2 bases; junction bases outside the gene matches: 8. The CDR3 is CASGVAGPAYNEQFF. The DNA for the CDR3 is TGTGCCAGCGGCGTAGCGGGACCTGCCTACAATGAGCAGTTCTTC.

This chain joins TRBV18 and TRBJ1-3; TRBD1 aligns across 7 bases. V lost 3 bases, J lost 0 bases, and 11 bases stayed unmatched. The CDR3 has 18 residues. CDR1 is KGHSH, CDR2 LQKENI, per germline. CDR3 in DNA: TGTGCCAGCTCACCGACCAGGACAGGAGCTTCCTCTGGAAACACCATATATTTT. Amino acid sequence: CASSPTRTGASSGNTIYF.

V usage is TRBV29-1 and J usage is TRBJ1-1; D might be TRBD1 (5 bases). CDR1 and CDR2 (germline): SQVTM, ANQGSEA. V lost 5 bases and J 3 bases, leaving 13 bases between the germline ends. The CDR3 consists of 13 residues. CDR3: CSVSSGGDTEAFF. The CDR3 DNA follows: TGCAGCGTTAGTTCTGGGGGGGACACTGAAGCTTTCTTT.